The 2 T cell receptor beta chains below were found in one sample sequenced in a study of spatial heterogeneity in lung cancer. TCRdb ran MiXCR on the 5' RACE reads and lists one entry per CDR3 protein. Of 6,000 to 8,000 distinct CDR3 sequences listed, roughly 5.7% were seen once; the top ten hold approximately 10%. Time point described: sample taken at primary tumor resection. Sequencing covered unsorted whole RNA taken from tumor, nontumor lung or frozen PBMC. Sequenced material: normal lung tissue next to the tumor, taken at surgery. These receptors all stem from a female donor with early-stage non-small cell lung cancer.

This clonotype qualifies as medium-sized. The size of this beta chain means little, since it is a stray read in a library made for alpha chains. The DNA for the CDR3 is TGTGCCAGCTCACCACCCACAGATACGCAGTATTTT. Protein product: CASSPPTDTQYF. This chain joins TRBV18 and TRBJ2-3; D uncertain. The CDR3 is 12 residues long. The V gene's germline CDR1 is KGHSH and CDR2 LQKENI. V was trimmed by 0 bases and J by 2 bases, leaving 0 bases between them. The variable domain in full, completed from reference TRBV18 and TRBJ2-3, reads NAGVMQNPRHLVRRRGQEARLRCSPMKGHSHVYWYRQLPEEGLKFMVYLQKENIIDESGMPKERFSAEFPKEGPSILRIQQVVRGDSAAYFCASSPPTDTQYFGPGTRLTVL.

This clonotype is labeled as medium-sized. This beta chain is a stray read from a library made for alpha chains; its abundance is not meaningful. The rearrangement links TRBV18 to TRBJ2-7, with no clear D. Germline CDR1 KGHSH, CDR2 LQKENI. V shed 6 bases and J shed 5 bases, with 14 bases lying between them. The CDR3 has 13 residues. This CDR3 is CASSPGPGHEQYF. The CDR3 coding sequence is TGTGCCAGCTCCCCCGGACCTGGCCACGAGCAGTACTTC.